Below, 32 T cell receptor beta chains from the same sample are listed, as sequenced in a study of blood T cell repertoires in COVID-19. Repertoires were generated with immunoSEQ multiplex PCR, while TCRdb's copy carries only in-frame clones and drops some. The sample consists of some 130,000 clones, under 90% of them appearing once. Sequenced: peripheral blood. The receptors shown here come from a human donor in a cohort sampled during active COVID-19.

In its sample, this clone was seen once. This chain links TRBV19 with TRBJ1-2; TRBD1 matches 12 bases. The V and J ends lost 4 bases and 8 bases, in that order; junction bases with no gene match: 17. Germline V gene data show CDR1 as LNHDA and CDR2 as SQIVND (reference sequence). CDR3 size: 18 residues. The CDR3 region is CASSTSTGTGGTARGYTF. In nucleotides, the CDR3 is TGTGCCAGTAGTACATCAACCGGGACAGGGGGCACGGCGCGCGGCTACACCTTC.

The chain couples TRBV27 to TRBJ2-2; possibly TRBD2 for D (6 bases). CDR1 is MNHEY and CDR2 is SMNVEV in the germline V gene (reference sequence). Trimming shortened V by 3 bases and J by 7 bases, and 18 bases separated the two germline ends. The CDR3 loop spans 16 amino acids. CDR3 coding DNA: TGTGCCAGCAGTTTCTCCCGGACGGGAGCGGTCGGGGAGCTGTTTTTT. Its translation: CASSFSRTGAVGELFF.

The chain uses TRBV18 and TRBJ1-1; possibly TRBD1 for D (5 bases). Germline lookup yields CDR1 KGHSH and CDR2 LQKENI. Trimming pared 5 bases from V and 3 bases from J, leaving 13 bases between. The CDR3 sequence is 14 residues long. The CDR3 nucleotides read TGTGCCAGCTCAGTTACCTTCAGGGACACTGAAGCTTTCTTT. Translating gives CASSVTFRDTEAFF.

V is TRBV4-1 and J is TRBJ2-3; 9 bases agree with TRBD2. The CDR3 consists of 15 residues. The germline gives CDR1 MGHRA, CDR2 YSYEKL. With 1 base clipped from V and 4 bases from J, the junction kept 3 bases outside the gene matches. CDR3 sequence reads: CASSQGGGGADTQYF. For the CDR3, the DNA is TGCGCCAGCAGCCAAGGTGGCGGGGGGGCAGATACGCAGTATTTT.

V is TRBV5-1 and J is TRBJ2-5; TRBD2 matches 13 bases. The trim removed 4 bases at V and 4 bases at J, leaving 10 bases unmatched. Germline V lookup: CDR1 SGHRS, CDR2 YFSETQ. The CDR3 length is 17 residues. CDR3 sequence reads: CASSRTSGGLGPETQYF. Here the CDR3 DNA reads TGCGCCAGCAGCCGGACTAGCGGGGGCCTAGGCCCAGAGACCCAGTACTTC. Full variable domain (missing parts from reference TRBV5-1 and TRBJ2-5): KAGVTQTPRYLIKTRGQQVTLSCSPISGHRSVSWYQQTPGQGLQFLFEYFSETQRNKGNFPGRFSGRQFSNSRSEMNVSTLELGDSALYLCASSRTSGGLGPETQYFGPGTRLLVL.

The rearrangement uses TRBV6-2 or TRBV6-3 and TRBJ2-7, with 8 bases matching TRBD2. The CDR3 loop spans 15 amino acids. Germline loops: CDR1 MNHEY, CDR2 SVGEGT. Trimming took 6 bases from V and 0 from J; bases not matched to a gene: 7. This chain's CDR3 is CASSGGGGFSYEQYV. In nucleotides, the CDR3 is TGTGCCAGCAGCGGGGGGGGCGGTTTCTCCTACGAGCAGTACGTC.

This clone was found once. The chain employs TRBV27 and TRBJ2-6; D is perhaps TRBD1 (6 bases). The germline V and J ends were trimmed by 6 bases and 4 bases, with 31 bases remaining between them. From germline, CDR1 is MNHEY and CDR2 SMNVEV (reference sequence). This CDR3 spans 21 amino acids. CDR3 amino acids: CASSPYTRRDTMPSGANVLTF. CDR3 DNA: TGTGCCAGCAGCCCATATACCCGCCGGGACACAATGCCCTCCGGGGCCAACGTCCTGACTTTC.

The chain couples TRBV27 to TRBJ1-5; possibly TRBD1 for D (5 bases). CDR3 size: 15 residues. The V gene lost 4 bases and the J gene lost 4 bases, with 14 bases spanning the gap. The germline gives CDR1 MNHEY, CDR2 SMNVEV (reference sequence). This CDR3 is CASSSRGGVNQPQHF. CDR3 in DNA: TGTGCCAGCAGTTCCCGAGGAGGGGTAAATCAGCCCCAGCATTTT.

The genes are TRBV4-1 and TRBJ1-4; 7 nucleotides line up with TRBD1. Germline CDR1 reads MGHRA; CDR2 reads YSYEKL. Trimming cost V 1 base and J 6 bases; bases outside gene matches: 8. This CDR3 is built from 16 residues. The CDR3 nucleotides read TGCGCCAGCAGCCAAGGTTATGGACAGGCGCATGAAAAACTGTTTTTT. It translates to CASSQGYGQAHEKLFF.

V gene TRBV11-3 combines with J gene TRBJ2-2, with TRBD2 matching 7 bases. CDR1 is SGHNT and CDR2 is YENEEA in the germline V gene. This CDR3 has 16 residues. V gave up 1 base and J gave up 4 bases; unmatched junction bases: 6. CDR3 loop: CASSLVLSGPTGELFF. The DNA of the CDR3 is TGTGCCAGCAGCTTAGTCCTTAGCGGGCCCACCGGGGAGCTGTTTTTT.

To note about this clone: Other DNA sequences of this sample code for an identical CDR3. CDR3 DNA sequence: TGTGCCAGCAGCCTAGCGGGGGGTGTAACCGGGGAGCTGTTTTTT. Amino acid sequence: CASSLAGGVTGELFF. The V call is TRBV7-3, the J call TRBJ2-2; 11 bases are a match to TRBD2. V lost 5 bases, J lost 5 bases, and 4 bases stayed unmatched. Germline V gene data show CDR1 as SGHTA and CDR2 as FQGTGA. The CDR3 extends over 15 amino acids.

This sequence joins TRBV12-3 or TRBV12-4 and TRBJ2-5; 9 bases align to TRBD1. J lost 5 bases, V lost 5 bases, and 3 bases had no gene match. The CDR3 is made up of 13 amino acids. The CDR3 loop is CASSPTGGETQYF. In DNA, the CDR3 is TGTGCCAGCAGTCCGACAGGGGGGGAGACCCAGTACTTC.

This chain connects TRBV12-5 to TRBJ2-1, with D perhaps matching TRBD1 (6 bases). Germline lookup yields CDR1 LGHNT and CDR2 FRNRAP. V was pared by 6 bases and J by 7 bases, with 10 bases between. This CDR3 contains 12 residues. The CDR3 loop reads CASGQGGNEQFF. The CDR3 nucleotides are TGTGCTAGTGGACAGGGTGGGAATGAGCAGTTCTTC. The full variable domain, its missing parts supplied by reference TRBV12-5 and TRBJ2-1, is DARVTQTPRHKVTEMGQEVTMRCQPILGHNTVFWYRQTMMQGLELLAYFRNRAPLDDSGMPKDRFSAEMPDATLATLKIQPSEPRDSAVYFCASGQGGNEQFFGPGTRLTVL.

The chain is built from TRBV7-3 and TRBJ2-4; no definite D call. Trimming took 3 bases from V and 0 from J, leaving 12 bases between them. Germline lookup yields CDR1 SGHTA and CDR2 FQGTGA. CDR3 length: 16 amino acids. The CDR3 spells CASSFEVTLAKNIQYF. Written as DNA, the CDR3 is TGTGCCAGCAGCTTCGAGGTCACTTTAGCCAAAAACATTCAGTACTTC.

The rearrangement links TRBV5-4 to TRBJ2-5; 8 nucleotides match TRBD1. CDR3 length: 13 residues. Germline trimming cut 5 bases from V and 5 bases from J; bases unmatched to any gene: 5. The V gene's germline CDR1 is SGHNT and CDR2 YYREEE (reference sequence). The CDR3 region has the DNA TGTGCCAGCAGGCAGGGGGCCGGGGAGACCCAGTACTTC. It encodes CASRQGAGETQYF.

The chain couples TRBV5-1 to TRBJ1-1, with 7 nucleotides matching TRBD1. The CDR3 has 14 residues. The V gene end was trimmed by 2 bases and the J gene end by 7 bases; junction bases not matched to a gene: 8. CDR1 and CDR2 from the germline V gene are SGHRS and YFSETQ. The DNA for the CDR3 is TGCGCCAGCAGCTTCGGCCGGGACAGCGATGAAGCTTTCTTT. It yields the protein CASSFGRDSDEAFF.

This clone has a single count. The CDR3 protein is CASSLGGQNTYGYTF. The CDR3, as DNA: TGCGCCAGCAGCTTGGGGGGACAGAATACTTATGGCTACACCTTC. V gene TRBV5-1 combines with J gene TRBJ1-2, with TRBD1 matching 7 bases. The CDR3 extends over 15 amino acids. From germline, CDR1 is SGHRS and CDR2 YFSETQ. J was trimmed by 5 bases and V by 0 bases; bases with no gene match: 7.

This chain joins TRBV4-3 and TRBJ2-6; D might be TRBD2 (5 bases). The CDR3 spans 19 residues. V shed 0 bases and J shed 1 base, with 16 bases lying between them. The germline gives CDR1 LGHNA, CDR2 YSLEER. As DNA, the CDR3 is TGCGCCAGCAGCCAAGAATTGGGGTATTCGGGGTCTGGGGCCAACGTCCTGACTTTC. It is translated as CASSQELGYSGSGANVLTF.

This clone was recorded only once. The chain carries TRBV6-6 and TRBJ1-3, with a possible D match to TRBD1 (5 bases). Looked up from germline, CDR1 is MNHNY and CDR2 is SVGAGI (reference sequence). The CDR3 is made up of 15 amino acids. V gave up 7 bases and J gave up 2 bases, with 15 bases separating them. CDR3 sequence (DNA): TGTGCCAGCACCATAACAGCGGGGGCTGGAAACACCATATATTTT. It yields the protein CASTITAGAGNTIYF.

The chain carries TRBV19 and TRBJ1-4, with D possibly matching TRBD1 (5 bases). V was trimmed by 6 bases and J by 4 bases, leaving 12 bases between them. The CDR3 totals 14 residues. Germline lookup yields CDR1 LNHDA and CDR2 SQIVND (reference sequence). The CDR3 loop is CASRGARFNEKLFF. DNA of the CDR3: TGTGCCAGTAGAGGGGCGAGATTTAATGAAAAACTGTTTTTT. Together with reference TRBV19 and TRBJ1-4, the CDR3 gives the full variable domain: DGGITQSPKYLFRKEGQNVTLSCEQNLNHDAMYWYRQDPGQGLRLIYYSQIVNDFQKGDIAEGYSVSREKKESFPLTVTSAQKNPTAFYLCASRGARFNEKLFFGSGTQLSVL.

The chain joins TRBV7-3 to TRBJ2-1; TRBD2 aligns across 7 bases. V shed 3 bases, J shed 6 bases, and the junction held 11 bases outside the gene matches. From germline, CDR1 is SGHTA and CDR2 FQGTGA. This CDR3 comprises 16 residues. CDR3 bases: TGTGCCAGCAGCTTGCATGCAGCGGGGAGTGCCAATGAGCAGTTCTTC. Translated, it gives CASSLHAAGSANEQFF.

The chain joins TRBV7-2 to TRBJ2-2; 11 nucleotides line up with TRBD2. Germline values: CDR1 SGHTA, CDR2 FQGNSA. Trimming at V came to 1 base and at J to 3 bases, leaving 7 bases not matched to a gene. The length of the CDR3 is 18 residues. The CDR3 DNA sequence: TGTGCCAGCAGCTTAGGACTAGCGGGACCCCGCGACACCGGGGAGCTGTTTTTT. Encoded protein: CASSLGLAGPRDTGELFF.

The chain combines TRBV2 with TRBJ2-7, with 11 bases aligning to TRBD2. J lost 3 bases, V lost 4 bases, and 5 bases had no gene match. This CDR3 region has 15 residues. Germline values: CDR1 SNHLY, CDR2 FYNNEI. The CDR3 protein is CASSGGLAAFYEQYV. CDR3 nucleotide sequence: TGTGCCAGCAGTGGGGGACTAGCGGCGTTCTACGAGCAGTACGTC.

The chain combines TRBV18 with TRBJ1-6, with D unclear. The CDR3 has 12 residues. Germline values: CDR1 KGHSH, CDR2 LQKENI. Trimming shortened V by 6 bases and J by 7 bases, and 7 bases separated the two germline ends. CDR3 residues: CASSYPNSPLHF. The DNA of the CDR3 is TGTGCCAGCTCCTACCCGAATTCACCCCTCCACTTT.

The J gene is TRBJ2-3, the V gene TRBV5-5; D is possibly TRBD1 (6 bases). CDR1 is SGHKS and CDR2 is YYEKEE in the germline V gene (reference sequence). There are 13 residues in the CDR3. V was clipped by 4 bases and J by 4 bases, with 10 bases between them. CDR3 nucleotide sequence: TGTGCCAGCAGCGAAAGGACAGCAGATACGCAGTATTTT. Residues: CASSERTADTQYF.

The chain joins TRBV7-2 to TRBJ2-7; D might be TRBD1 (6 bases). The CDR3 spans 13 residues. CDR1 and CDR2 from the germline V gene are SGHTA and FQGNSA. V shed 5 bases and J shed 4 bases, with 12 bases lying between them. The CDR3 DNA follows: TGTGCCAGCAGCATTCAGACAGGTTACGAGCAGTACGTC. This translates into CASSIQTGYEQYV.

J is TRBJ2-3 and V is TRBV3-1 (or the pseudogene TRBV3-2); TRBD2 matches at 12 bases. Germline V CDR1 and CDR2: LGHDT, YNNKEL (reference sequence). The junction had 11 bases not matched to a gene; V was cut back by 5 bases and J by 2 bases. CDR3 length equals 18 residues. The CDR3 loop is CASSDLPTSGGYTDTQYF. CDR3 nucleotides: TGTGCCAGCAGCGATCTACCGACTAGCGGGGGATACACAGATACGCAGTATTTT.

The chain links TRBV7-3 to TRBJ2-1; 8 bases match TRBD1. The CDR3 loop spans 14 amino acids. Germline lookup yields CDR1 SGHTA and CDR2 FQGTGA. The junction had 3 bases not matched to a gene; V was cut back by 5 bases and J by 3 bases. The CDR3 is CASSQTGDYNEQFF. CDR3 nucleotide sequence: TGTGCCAGCAGCCAGACAGGGGACTACAATGAGCAGTTCTTC.

The rearrangement joins TRBV6-1 to TRBJ2-7, with 8 nucleotides matching TRBD1. The CDR3 totals 14 residues. V shed 3 bases and J 1 base; nucleotides not matched to a gene: 2. CDR1 is MNHNS and CDR2 is SASEGT in the germline V gene. The DNA of the CDR3 is TGTGCCAGCAGTGATGGACAGGGTTCCTACGAGCAGTACTTC. It encodes CASSDGQGSYEQYF.

Only a few counts were recorded for this clone. The chain is built from TRBV7-9 and TRBJ2-1; D possibly corresponds to TRBD1 (5 bases). V dropped 2 bases and J dropped 6 bases, with 14 bases sitting between them. The V gene's germline CDR1 is SEHNR and CDR2 FQNEAQ (reference sequence). This CDR3 region has 15 residues. The CDR3 coding sequence is TGTGCCAGCAGCTTATTGGCAGTGCAGGGCAATGAGCAGTTCTTC. Protein: CASSLLAVQGNEQFF.

In DNA, the CDR3 is TGTGCCTTTGCCCGGGGCACCGGGGAGCTGTTTTTT. The encoded protein is CAFARGTGELFF. The rearrangement links TRBV30 to TRBJ2-2; D perhaps matches TRBD2 (5 bases). The CDR3 totals 12 residues. V was trimmed by 7 bases and J by 4 bases, leaving 10 bases between them. Germline-derived CDR1 and CDR2 are GTSNPN and SVGIG (reference sequence).

The chain uses TRBV2 and TRBJ1-1, with 9 bases lining up with TRBD1. CDR1 is SNHLY, CDR2 FYNNEI, per germline. The CDR3 extends over 17 amino acids. Trimming at V came to 2 bases and at J to 4 bases, leaving 11 bases not matched to a gene. In DNA, the CDR3 is TGTGCCAGCAGTGAATACGGGGGACAGGGAGGAGGCACTGAAGCTTTCTTT. Encoded protein: CASSEYGGQGGGTEAFF.